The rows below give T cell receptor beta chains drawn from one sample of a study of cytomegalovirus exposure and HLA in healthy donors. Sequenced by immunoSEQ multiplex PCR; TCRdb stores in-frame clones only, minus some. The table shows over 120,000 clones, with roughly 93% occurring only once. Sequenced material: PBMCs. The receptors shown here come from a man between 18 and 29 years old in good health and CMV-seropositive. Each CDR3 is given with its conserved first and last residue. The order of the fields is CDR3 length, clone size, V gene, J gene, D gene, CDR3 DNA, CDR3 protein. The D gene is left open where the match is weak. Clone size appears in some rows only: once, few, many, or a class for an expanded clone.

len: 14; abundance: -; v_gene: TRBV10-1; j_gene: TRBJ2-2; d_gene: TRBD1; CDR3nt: TGCGCCAGCCCGGACAGGGTAGGAATCGGGGAGCTGTTTTTT; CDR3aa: CASPDRVGIGELFF
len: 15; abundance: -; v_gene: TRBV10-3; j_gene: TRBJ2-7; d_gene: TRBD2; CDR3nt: TGTGCCATCAGCCTTTCACTAGCGGGAGGGGAAGAGCAGTACTTC; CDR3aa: CAISLSLAGGEEQYF
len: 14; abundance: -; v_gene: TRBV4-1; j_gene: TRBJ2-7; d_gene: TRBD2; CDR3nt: TGCGCCAGCAGCCAAGACCCCTTGACTAGCGCGCAGTACTTC; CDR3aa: CASSQDPLTSAQYF
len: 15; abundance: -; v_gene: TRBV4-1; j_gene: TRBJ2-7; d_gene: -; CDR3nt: TGCGCCAGCAGCGTTAGGGACTTGACTCCCTACGAGCAGTACTTC; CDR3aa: CASSVRDLTPYEQYF
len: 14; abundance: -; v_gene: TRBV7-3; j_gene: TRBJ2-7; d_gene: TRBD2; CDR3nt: TGTGCCAGCAGCCAAAGGAGCGGGAGCGGCGAGCAGTACTTC; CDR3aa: CASSQRSGSGEQYF
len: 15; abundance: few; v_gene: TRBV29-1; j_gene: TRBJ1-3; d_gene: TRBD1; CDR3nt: TGCAGCGTAACGACAGGGGGGTCGTTTGGAAACACCATATATTTT; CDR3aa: CSVTTGGSFGNTIYF
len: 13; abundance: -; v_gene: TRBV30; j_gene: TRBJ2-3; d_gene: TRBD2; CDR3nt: TGTGCCTGGAGTATCAACGGGGGGGGCACGCAGTATTTT; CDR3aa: CAWSINGGGTQYF
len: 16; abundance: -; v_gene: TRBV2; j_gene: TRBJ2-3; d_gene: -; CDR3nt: TGTGCCAGCAGTGAAACGAACTATCCTAGCACAGATACGCAGTATTTT; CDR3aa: CASSETNYPSTDTQYF
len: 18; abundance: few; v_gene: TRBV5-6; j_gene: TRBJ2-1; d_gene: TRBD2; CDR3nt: TGTGCCAGCAGCTCGTTCTCACCACTAGCGGCTGACTACAATGAGCAGTTCTTC; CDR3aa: CASSSFSPLAADYNEQFF
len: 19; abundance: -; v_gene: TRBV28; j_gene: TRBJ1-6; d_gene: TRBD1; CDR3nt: TGTGCCAGCAACCATAAAATTGGGGACCGGGACAGGTATAATTCACCCCTCCACTTT; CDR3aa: CASNHKIGDRDRYNSPLHF
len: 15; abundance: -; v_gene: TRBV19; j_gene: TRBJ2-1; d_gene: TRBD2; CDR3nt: TGTGCCAGTAGCCACCCTAGCGGGGGCCTTAATGAGCAGTTCTTC; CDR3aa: CASSHPSGGLNEQFF
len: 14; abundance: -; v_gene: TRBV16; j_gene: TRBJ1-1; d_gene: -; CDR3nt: TGTGCCAGCAGCCAATCGGGGGGGAACACTGAAGCTTTCTTT; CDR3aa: CASSQSGGNTEAFF
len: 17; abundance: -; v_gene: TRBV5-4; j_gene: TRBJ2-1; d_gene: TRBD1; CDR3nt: TGTGCCAGCAGCAGAACCCCCGGGACAGGGACCCACAATGAGCAGTTCTTC; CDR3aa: CASSRTPGTGTHNEQFF
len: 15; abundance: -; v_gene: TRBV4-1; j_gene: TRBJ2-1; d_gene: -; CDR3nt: TGCGCCAGCAGCCGATTACTAGCAGTCGACAATGAGCAGTTCTTC; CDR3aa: CASSRLLAVDNEQFF
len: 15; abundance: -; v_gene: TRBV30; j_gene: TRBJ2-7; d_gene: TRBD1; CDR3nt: TGTGCCTGGAGAAGGACCGGGACAGGGTCATACGAGCAGTACTTC; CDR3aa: CAWRRTGTGSYEQYF
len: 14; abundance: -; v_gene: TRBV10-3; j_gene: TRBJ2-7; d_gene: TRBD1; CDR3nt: TGTGCCATCAGAACCGGGACAGGGAGTAACGAGCAGTACTTC; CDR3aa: CAIRTGTGSNEQYF
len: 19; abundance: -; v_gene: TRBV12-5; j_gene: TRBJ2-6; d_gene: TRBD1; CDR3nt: TGTGCTAGTGGTTTGGACCGGGACAGCCCCCACGGTGGGGCCAACGTCCTGACTTTC; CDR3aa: CASGLDRDSPHGGANVLTF
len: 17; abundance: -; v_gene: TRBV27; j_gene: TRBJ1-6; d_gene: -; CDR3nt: TGTGCCAGCAGTACCCGGATCGGGAGCTCCTATAATTCACCCCTCCACTTT; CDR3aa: CASSTRIGSSYNSPLHF
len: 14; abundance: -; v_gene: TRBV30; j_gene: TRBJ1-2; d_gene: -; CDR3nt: TGTGCCTGGAGCCGCGGGGGGGCTAACTATGGCTACACCTTC; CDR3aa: CAWSRGGANYGYTF
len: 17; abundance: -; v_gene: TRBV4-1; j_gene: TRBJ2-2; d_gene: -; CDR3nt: TGCGCCAGCAGCCATAACCTCCGGGTCAAGGATGGAGGGGAGCTGTTTTTT; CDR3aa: CASSHNLRVKDGGELFF
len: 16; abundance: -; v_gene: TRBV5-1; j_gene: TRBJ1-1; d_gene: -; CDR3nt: TGCGCCAGCAGCCCAGGGACACCCCAAGTGAACACTGAAGCTTTCTTT; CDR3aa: CASSPGTPQVNTEAFF